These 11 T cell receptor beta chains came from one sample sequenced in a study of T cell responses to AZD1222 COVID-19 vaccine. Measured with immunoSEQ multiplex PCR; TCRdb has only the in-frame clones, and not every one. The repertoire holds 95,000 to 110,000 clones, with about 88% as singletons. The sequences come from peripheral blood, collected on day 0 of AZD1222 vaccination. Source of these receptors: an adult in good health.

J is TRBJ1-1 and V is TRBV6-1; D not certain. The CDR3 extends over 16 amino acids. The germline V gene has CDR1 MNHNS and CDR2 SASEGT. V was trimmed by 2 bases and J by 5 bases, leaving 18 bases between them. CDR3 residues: CASSESRDTWWTEAFF. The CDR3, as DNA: TGTGCCAGCAGTGAATCCCGGGATACCTGGTGGACTGAAGCTTTCTTT.

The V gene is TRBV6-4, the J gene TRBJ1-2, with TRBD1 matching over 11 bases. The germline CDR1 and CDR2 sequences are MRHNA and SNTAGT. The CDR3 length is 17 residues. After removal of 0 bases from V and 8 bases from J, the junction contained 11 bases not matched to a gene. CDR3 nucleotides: TGTGCCAGCAGTGACTCACCCGGGACAGGGGGACCGTGGGGCTACACCTTC. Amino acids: CASSDSPGTGGPWGYTF.

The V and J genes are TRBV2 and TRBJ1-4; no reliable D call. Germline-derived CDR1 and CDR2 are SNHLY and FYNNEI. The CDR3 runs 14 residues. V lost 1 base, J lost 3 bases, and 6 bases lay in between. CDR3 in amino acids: CASSEGPANEKLFF. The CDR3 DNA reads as TGTGCCAGCAGTGAAGGGCCGGCTAATGAAAAACTGTTTTTT.

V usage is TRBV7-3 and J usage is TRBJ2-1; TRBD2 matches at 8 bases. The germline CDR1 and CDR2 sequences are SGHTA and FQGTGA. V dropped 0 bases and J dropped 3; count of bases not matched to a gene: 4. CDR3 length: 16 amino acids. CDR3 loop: CASSLTGTSGYNEQFF. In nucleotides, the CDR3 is TGTGCCAGCAGCTTAACCGGGACTAGTGGCTACAATGAGCAGTTCTTC.

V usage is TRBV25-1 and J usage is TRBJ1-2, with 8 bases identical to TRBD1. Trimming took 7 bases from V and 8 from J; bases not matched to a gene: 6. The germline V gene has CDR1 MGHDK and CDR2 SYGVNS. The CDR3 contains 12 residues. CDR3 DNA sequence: TGTGCCAGCACAGGGGGCGCGTCGGGCTACACCTTC. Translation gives CASTGGASGYTF.

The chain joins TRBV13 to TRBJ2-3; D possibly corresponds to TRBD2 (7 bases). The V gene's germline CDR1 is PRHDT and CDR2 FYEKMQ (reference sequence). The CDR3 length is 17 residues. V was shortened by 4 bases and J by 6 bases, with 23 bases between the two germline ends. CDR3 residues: CASSSRGGGLELDTQYF. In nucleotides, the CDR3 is TGTGCCAGCAGCTCCCGTGGGGGGGGCCTCGAATTGGATACGCAGTATTTT.

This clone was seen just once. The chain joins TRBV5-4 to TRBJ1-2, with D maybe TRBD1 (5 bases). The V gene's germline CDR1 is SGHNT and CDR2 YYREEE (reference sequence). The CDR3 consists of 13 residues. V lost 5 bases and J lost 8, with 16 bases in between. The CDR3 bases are TGTGCCAGCAGTCTCAAAGCCGGGGGGGGCTACACCTTC. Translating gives CASSLKAGGGYTF.

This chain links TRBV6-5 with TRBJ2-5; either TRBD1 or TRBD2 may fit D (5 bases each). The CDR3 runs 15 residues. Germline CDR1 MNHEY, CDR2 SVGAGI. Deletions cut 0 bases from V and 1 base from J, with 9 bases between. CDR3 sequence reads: CASSYSVGTQETQYF. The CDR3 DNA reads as TGTGCCAGCAGTTACTCAGTTGGGACCCAAGAGACCCAGTACTTC.

The CDR3 DNA follows: TGTGCCAGCAGTTTTCACGCAGTGGTAAACGGGGACACTGAAGCTTTCTTT. Amino acid sequence: CASSFHAVVNGDTEAFF. The rearrangement uses TRBV27 and TRBJ1-1; D gene unclear. The CDR3 contains 17 residues. Germline CDR1 reads MNHEY; CDR2 reads SMNVEV (reference sequence). The V and J ends lost 3 bases and 3 bases respectively, with 20 bases between them.

Here the CDR3 reads CASSAEGHGGYTF. CDR3 DNA sequence: TGTGCCAGCAGCGCCGAGGGGCATGGGGGCTACACCTTC. The chain joins TRBV9 to TRBJ1-2; maybe TRBD1 (5 bases). Per germline, CDR1 SGDLS and CDR2 YYNGEE. V was cut by 3 bases and J by 8 bases, with 14 bases left in between. There are 13 residues in the CDR3.

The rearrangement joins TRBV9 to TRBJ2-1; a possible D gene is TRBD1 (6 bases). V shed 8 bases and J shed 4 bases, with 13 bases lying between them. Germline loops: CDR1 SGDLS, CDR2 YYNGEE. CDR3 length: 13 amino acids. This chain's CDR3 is CASGGEFYNEQFF. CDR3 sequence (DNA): TGTGCCAGTGGGGGCGAATTTTACAATGAGCAGTTCTTC.